What follows are 27 T cell receptor beta chains derived from one specimen sequenced in a study of technical replicates of blood from a handful of donors. Here immunoSEQ multiplex PCR was the method, and the copy in TCRdb shows in-frame clones only, minus some. The sample includes tens of thousands of clones, roughly 95% seen only once; the top ten take around 0.4%. Sample: T cells isolated from PBMCs. The receptors shown here come from a human donor in good health.

The rearrangement joins TRBV29-1 to TRBJ2-5; D uncertain. The V gene lost 7 bases and the J gene lost 4 bases, with 13 bases spanning the gap. Germline CDR1 and CDR2: SQVTM and ANQGSEA. The CDR3 runs 12 residues. The CDR3 bases are TGCAGCGCTGTTACAGAGACAGAGACCCAGTACTTC. The encoded protein is CSAVTETETQYF. The entire variable domain, with the rest obtained from reference TRBV29-1 and TRBJ2-5, is as follows: SAVISQKPSRDICQRGTSLTIQCQVDSQVTMMFWYRQQPGQSLTLIATANQGSEATYESGFVIDKFPISRPNLTFSTLTVSNMSPEDSSIYLCSAVTETETQYFGPGTRLLVL.

V and J are TRBV2 and TRBJ1-2; D is perhaps TRBD1 (5 bases). The CDR3 covers 14 residues. The germline V gene has CDR1 SNHLY and CDR2 FYNNEI. V lost 0 bases and J lost 3, with 8 bases in between. CDR3 protein: CASSEAPGYYGYTF. The CDR3 DNA reads as TGTGCCAGCAGTGAAGCACCAGGGTACTATGGCTACACCTTC.

The CDR3 bases are TGTGCCAGCAGCTTAGGATCTCAGGGCTACGAGCAGTACTTC. It is translated as CASSLGSQGYEQYF. The V and J genes are TRBV7-2 and TRBJ2-7, with D maybe TRBD1 (5 bases). The V gene's germline CDR1 is SGHTA and CDR2 FQGNSA. This CDR3 comprises 14 residues. V was cut by 1 base and J by 3 bases, with 10 bases left in between.

CDR3 residues: CASSEGGYTGELFF. CDR3 sequence (DNA): TGTGCCAGCAGTGAAGGGGGCTACACCGGGGAGCTGTTTTTT. The chain carries TRBV25-1 and TRBJ2-2; perhaps TRBD1 as D (6 bases). Germline CDR1 reads MGHDK; CDR2 reads SYGVNS. CDR3 size: 14 residues. Trimming removed 2 bases from V and 3 bases from J, with 7 bases in between.

The chain employs TRBV19 and TRBJ1-1; maybe TRBD1 (5 bases). This CDR3 region has 14 residues. The germline V and J ends were trimmed by 7 bases and 3 bases, with 15 bases remaining between them. The V gene's germline CDR1 is LNHDA and CDR2 SQIVND (reference sequence). The CDR3 loop is CASTPPAGHTEAFF. CDR3 in DNA: TGTGCCAGTACCCCTCCCGCAGGGCACACTGAAGCTTTCTTT.

The V and J genes are TRBV10-1 and TRBJ2-1; possible D gene TRBD1, 5 bases. V lost 4 bases to trimming and J lost 6 bases, with 13 bases between them. The CDR3 totals 14 residues. Per germline, CDR1 WNHNN and CDR2 SYGVQD (reference sequence). The CDR3 DNA reads as TGCGCCAGCAGTGGACAGTTGAGTGGCAATGAGCAGTTCTTC. Residues: CASSGQLSGNEQFF.

The chain uses TRBV29-1 and TRBJ1-2, with a tentative D call TRBD1 (6 bases). Trimming cost V 5 bases and J 2 bases, with 18 bases left between them. This CDR3 has 15 residues. Germline V CDR1 and CDR2: SQVTM, ANQGSEA. The CDR3 is CSVQITGLENYGYTF. The DNA for the CDR3 is TGCAGCGTTCAAATAACAGGGCTAGAAAACTATGGCTACACCTTC.

The count of this clone is one. The chain employs TRBV13 and TRBJ2-5, with D uncertain. The CDR3 is 14 residues long. The germline V gene encodes CDR1 PRHDT and CDR2 FYEKMQ (reference sequence). Trimming took 0 bases from V and 4 from J, leaving 9 bases between them. The CDR3 DNA follows: TGTGCCAGCAGCTTAGGCTATGGAGTAGAGACCCAGTACTTC. Translation: CASSLGYGVETQYF.

The chain links TRBV7-3 to TRBJ2-5; D might be TRBD2 (5 bases). This CDR3 is 12 amino acids long. The V end was cut by 5 bases, the J end by 5 bases, with 9 bases between. The germline CDR1 and CDR2 sequences are SGHTA and FQGTGA. As DNA, the CDR3 is TGTGCCAGCAGCATGGGCGGGGAGACCCAGTACTTC. Translation gives CASSMGGETQYF.

The chain links TRBV4-3 to TRBJ1-3, with TRBD1 matching 7 bases. The CDR3 is 14 residues long. Germline CDR1 and CDR2: LGHNA and YSLEER. V shed 3 bases, J shed 4 bases, and the junction held 3 bases outside the gene matches. The CDR3 loop reads CASSHQGVGNTIYF. The DNA for the CDR3 is TGCGCCAGCAGCCATCAGGGGGTAGGAAACACCATATATTTT.

This rearrangement joins TRBV21-1 to TRBJ1-1; the DNA was not used to check the table's D call, TRBD1. TRBV21-1 is designated a pseudogene. There are 16 residues in the CDR3. The CDR3 protein is CASSKKLRQGGTEAFF. The CDR3 coding sequence is TGTGCCAGCAGCAAAAAACTTCGACAGGGTGGCACTGAAGCTTTCTTT.

The chain uses TRBV30 and TRBJ2-3; tentatively, D is TRBD1 (6 bases). The CDR3 has 14 residues. V was cut by 0 bases and J by 4 bases, with 11 bases left in between. Germline V gives CDR1 GTSNPN, CDR2 SVGIG (reference sequence). The CDR3 DNA reads as TGTGCCTGGAGTGTGGGGGCTTCGTCAGATACGCAGTATTTT. Its translation is CAWSVGASSDTQYF. The full variable domain, its missing parts supplied by reference TRBV30 and TRBJ2-3, is SQTIHQWPATLVQPVGSPLSLECTVEGTSNPNLYWYRQAAGRGLQLLFYSVGIGQISSEVPQNLSASRPQDRQFILSSKKLLLSDSGFYLCAWSVGASSDTQYFGPGTRLTVL.

The CDR3 DNA reads TGTGCCAGCAGTTATCGGACAGAGAACACTGAAGCTTTCTTT. It specifies CASSYRTENTEAFF. V gene TRBV7-2 combines with J gene TRBJ1-1, with D possibly matching TRBD1 (6 bases). Trimming shortened V by 6 bases and J by 1 base, and 12 bases separated the two germline ends. The CDR3 has 14 residues. Germline CDR1 reads SGHTA; CDR2 reads FQGNSA.

This chain joins TRBV5-1 and TRBJ2-3, with D uncertain. The CDR3 has 13 residues. Looked up from germline, CDR1 is SGHRS and CDR2 is YFSETQ. V dropped 0 bases and J dropped 5 bases, with 7 bases sitting between them. DNA of the CDR3: TGCGCCAGCAGCTTGGTCCTTAAAGATACGCAGTATTTT. Protein product: CASSLVLKDTQYF.

This chain connects TRBV9 to TRBJ2-5; the match to TRBD2 covers 10 bases. The CDR3 loop spans 16 amino acids. The V and J ends lost 2 bases and 5 bases, in that order; junction bases with no gene match: 9. Germline V CDR1 and CDR2: SGDLS, YYNGEE. CDR3 in amino acids: CASSVGIAGGGETQYF. CDR3 in DNA: TGTGCCAGCAGCGTGGGGATAGCGGGAGGTGGGGAGACCCAGTACTTC.

The genes are TRBV28 and TRBJ1-1, with 9 bases fitting TRBD1. Germline V CDR1 and CDR2: MDHEN, SYDVKM. Trimming took 3 bases from V and 10 from J; bases not matched to a gene: 3. The CDR3 spans 12 residues. CDR3: CASSFPDRGAFF. DNA of the CDR3: TGTGCCAGCAGTTTTCCGGACAGGGGAGCTTTCTTT.

The genes are TRBV7-6 and TRBJ2-3, with TRBD2 as a possible D gene (5 bases). The germline V and J ends were trimmed by 1 base and 0 bases, with 11 bases remaining between them. Per the germline V gene, CDR1 is SGHVS and CDR2 is FNYEAQ. The CDR3 is made up of 16 amino acids. The CDR3 nucleotides are TGTGCCAGCAGCTTAGAGATAGCGACTAGCACAGATACGCAGTATTTT. This codes for CASSLEIATSTDTQYF.

This sequence joins TRBV30 and TRBJ2-7, with a possible D match to TRBD1 (5 bases). The V gene's germline CDR1 is GTSNPN and CDR2 SVGIG (reference sequence). CDR3 length equals 12 residues. Trimming left V 5 bases short and J 2 bases short, with 10 bases between. CDR3 residues: CAWGASAYEQYF. For the CDR3, the DNA is TGTGCCTGGGGGGCTAGTGCCTACGAGCAGTACTTC.

The chain uses TRBV11-1 and TRBJ2-7; tentative D call: TRBD2 (5 bases). V was clipped by 5 bases and J by 1 base, with 15 bases between them. The CDR3 consists of 15 residues. Germline V gives CDR1 SGHAT, CDR2 FQDESV (reference sequence). CDR3 bases: TGTGCCAGCAGCCCCCGACTATACACGTCCTACGAGCAGTACTTC. Translated, it gives CASSPRLYTSYEQYF. Full variable domain (missing parts from reference TRBV11-1 and TRBJ2-7): EAEVAQSPRYKITEKSQAVAFWCDPISGHATLYWYRQILGQGPELLVQFQDESVVDDSQLPKDRFSAERLKGVDSTLKIQPAELGDSAMYLCASSPRLYTSYEQYFGPGTRLTVT.

The V call is TRBV28, the J call TRBJ2-7, with 8 bases that match TRBD2. Germline V gene lookup returns CDR1 MDHEN and CDR2 SYDVKM. The CDR3 contains 24 residues. V shed 4 bases, J shed 0 bases, and the junction held 32 bases outside the gene matches. DNA for the CDR3: TGTGCCAGCAGTTACGGGACCCTTTTAGGACGGGAGGGCCTCTCACCCCTTAGCTCCTACGAGCAGTACTTC. It yields the protein CASSYGTLLGREGLSPLSSYEQYF.

The rearrangement uses TRBV4-1 and TRBJ1-1; D unresolved. V was pared by 0 bases and J by 2 bases, with 7 bases between. Germline V gene data show CDR1 as MGHRA and CDR2 as YSYEKL. CDR3 length equals 14 residues. CDR3: CASSQERGNTEAFF. In DNA, the CDR3 is TGCGCCAGCAGCCAAGAACGGGGAAACACTGAAGCTTTCTTT.

The chain is built from TRBV11-2 and TRBJ2-2, with D possibly TRBD2 on 6 matching bases. The V end lost 1 base, the J end lost 11 bases, and 14 bases lay between the germline ends. The CDR3 has 14 amino acids. Germline CDR1 is SGHAT and CDR2 is FQNNGV. Here the CDR3 reads CASSLVRRGGELFF. Here the CDR3 DNA reads TGTGCCAGCAGCTTAGTCCGGCGGGGCGGCGAGCTGTTTTTT.

The rearrangement joins TRBV21-1 to TRBJ2-1; the D call of TRBD2 is as the table states it, not checked on the DNA. TRBV21-1 is described as a pseudogene. This CDR3 is built from 19 residues. The CDR3 protein is CASSYTLVRGLSSYNEQFF. The CDR3 DNA sequence: TGTGCCAGCAGTTACACCTTGGTCCGGGGACTGAGCTCCTACAATGAGCAGTTCTTC.

Only one count was recorded for this clone. CDR3 DNA: TGTGCCAGCAGCTCCCCCAGGGCTAGGCGCTACGAGCAGTACTTC. This sequence encodes CASSSPRARRYEQYF. V is TRBV6-5 and J is TRBJ2-7; tentative D call: TRBD1 (5 bases). CDR3 length: 15 residues. V lost 6 bases to trimming and J lost 3 bases, with 18 bases between them. CDR1 and CDR2 from the germline V gene are MNHEY and SVGAGI.

The CDR3 region is CASSQADPGPGYTF. CDR3 DNA: TGTGCCAGCAGCCAGGCCGACCCAGGGCCTGGCTACACCTTC. The chain uses TRBV9 and TRBJ1-2, with TRBD1 as a possible D gene (5 bases). Germline CDR1 reads SGDLS; CDR2 reads YYNGEE. With 4 bases removed from V and 7 bases from J, the gap between germline ends came to 17 bases. The CDR3 runs 14 residues.

Points on this clone: Distinct nucleotide sequences in the sample also encode this CDR3. CDR3 sequence: CASSWTSGSYEQYF. Written as DNA, the CDR3 is TGCGCCAGCAGCTGGACTAGCGGGAGCTACGAGCAGTACTTC. V usage is TRBV5-1 and J usage is TRBJ2-7; the match to TRBD2 covers 13 bases. J lost 3 bases, V lost 3 bases, and 0 bases had no gene match. Germline V lookup: CDR1 SGHRS, CDR2 YFSETQ. There are 14 residues in the CDR3. The full variable domain, rest sourced from reference TRBV5-1 and TRBJ2-7, is KAGVTQTPRYLIKTRGQQVTLSCSPISGHRSVSWYQQTPGQGLQFLFEYFSETQRNKGNFPGRFSGRQFSNSRSEMNVSTLELGDSALYLCASSWTSGSYEQYFGPGTRLTVT.

The chain links TRBV7-2 to TRBJ2-5; a weak D match, TRBD2 (6 bases). Trimming shortened V by 5 bases and J by 2 bases, and 21 bases separated the two germline ends. There are 17 residues in the CDR3. The germline V gene encodes CDR1 SGHTA and CDR2 FQGNSA. CDR3 sequence: CASSALGRGNPQETQYF. CDR3 sequence (DNA): TGTGCCAGCAGCGCCTTGGGTCGGGGGAATCCTCAAGAGACCCAGTACTTC. The full variable domain, with the rest looked up from reference TRBV7-2 and TRBJ2-5, is GAGVSQSPSNKVTEKGKDVELRCDPISGHTALYWYRQSLGQGLEFLIYFQGNSAPDKSGLPSDRFSAERTGGSVSTLTIQRTQQEDSAVYLCASSALGRGNPQETQYFGPGTRLLVL.